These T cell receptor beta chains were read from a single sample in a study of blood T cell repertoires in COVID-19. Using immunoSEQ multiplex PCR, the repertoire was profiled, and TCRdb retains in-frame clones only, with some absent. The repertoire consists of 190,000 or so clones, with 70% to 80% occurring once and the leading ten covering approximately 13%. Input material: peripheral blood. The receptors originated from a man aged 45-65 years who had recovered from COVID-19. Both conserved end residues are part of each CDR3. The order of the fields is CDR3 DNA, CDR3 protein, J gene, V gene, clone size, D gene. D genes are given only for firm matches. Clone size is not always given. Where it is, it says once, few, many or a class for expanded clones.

DNA: TGTGCCAGCAGATCTAGCGGGAGTGGGTACGAGCAGTACTTC
CDR3: CASRSSGSGYEQYF
J: TRBJ2-7
V: TRBV3-1/TRBV3-2
size: .
D: TRBD2

DNA: TGTGCCAGCAACCGACAGGCCCAAGAGACCCAGTACTTC
CDR3: CASNRQAQETQYF
J: TRBJ2-5
V: TRBV7-2
size: .
D: .

DNA: TGTGCCAGCAGTAGAGCTGCGGTAGAGACCCAGTACTTC
CDR3: CASSRAAVETQYF
J: TRBJ2-5
V: TRBV6-2/TRBV6-3
size: .
D: .

DNA: TGTGCCAGCTCACCACCCGGACTAGCGGGAGGTTACGAGCAGTACTTC
CDR3: CASSPPGLAGGYEQYF
J: TRBJ2-7
V: TRBV18
size: .
D: TRBD2

DNA: TGTGCCAGCAGCTGGGCCCCCGGGACAGGGTCGTCCTACGAGCAGTACTTC
CDR3: CASSWAPGTGSSYEQYF
J: TRBJ2-7
V: TRBV5-6
size: .
D: TRBD1

DNA: TGTGCCAGCAGTGAAGAGACAGGGTCCCGTGAGCAGTTCTTC
CDR3: CASSEETGSREQFF
J: TRBJ2-1
V: TRBV6-4
size: few
D: TRBD1

DNA: TGTGCCAGCAGCCCCAACTCCTACAATGAGCAGTTCTTC
CDR3: CASSPNSYNEQFF
J: TRBJ2-1
V: TRBV7-3
size: .
D: .

DNA: TGCGCCAGCAGCCAAGCACCCGCACGGGGTTCCTATAATTCACCCCTCCACTTT
CDR3: CASSQAPARGSYNSPLHF
J: TRBJ1-6
V: TRBV4-3
size: once
D: .

DNA: TGCGCCAGCAGCCCCGGGGGGAGCACAGATACGCAGTATTTT
CDR3: CASSPGGSTDTQYF
J: TRBJ2-3
V: TRBV4-1
size: .
D: TRBD2

DNA: TGTGCCAGCAGTTTGACTAGGGACGGCGAGCAGTACTTC
CDR3: CASSLTRDGEQYF
J: TRBJ2-7
V: TRBV12-3/TRBV12-4
size: .
D: .

DNA: TGTGCCACCAGCAGCTCCGGGACTACCTCCTACAATGAGCAGTTCTTC
CDR3: CATSSSGTTSYNEQFF
J: TRBJ2-1
V: TRBV15
size: few
D: TRBD2

DNA: TGTGCCAGCAGTTACTCTGGCGGGCAGTACAATGAGCAGTTCTTC
CDR3: CASSYSGGQYNEQFF
J: TRBJ2-1
V: TRBV6-5
size: .
D: .

DNA: TGTGCCAGCAGCTCGGGAGACAGACAAGAGACCCAGTACTTC
CDR3: CASSSGDRQETQYF
J: TRBJ2-5
V: TRBV5-4
size: .
D: .

DNA: TGTGCCAGTAGTGAGGTCTGGGGAGTTAGCAATCAGCCCCAGCATTTT
CDR3: CASSEVWGVSNQPQHF
J: TRBJ1-5
V: TRBV19
size: .
D: .

DNA: TGCAGCGTACAGAGCGGGTTTCTATATGGCTACACCTTC
CDR3: CSVQSGFLYGYTF
J: TRBJ1-2
V: TRBV29-1
size: .
D: .

DNA: TGCGCCAGCAGCCAGGCAAACATGGGACTAGCCAACTACAATGAGCAGTTCTTC
CDR3: CASSQANMGLANYNEQFF
J: TRBJ2-1
V: TRBV4-1
size: .
D: TRBD2

DNA: TGTGCCAGCAGCTTATCGAGGTGGAACACTGAAGCTTTCTTT
CDR3: CASSLSRWNTEAFF
J: TRBJ1-1
V: TRBV11-3
size: .
D: .